Sequencing of this TCR beta chain was carried out in a study of T-cell memory formation after mild COVID-19. As for the study in general: Clusters were largely donor specific.

General study results and limits: Contracting clones from day 15 to 85 had balanced CD4/CD8; later expanders favoured CD4+.

A single record per CDR3 protein comes from TCRdb applying MiXCR to the 5' RACE reads. Among roughly 190,000 distinct CDR3 sequences, 15% to 20% were seen once, and the ten largest hold 2% to 3%. This clonotype was found a few times. Its antigen is still unknown. The sequencing sample was made of PBMCs or a T cell subset sorted from them (not recorded which). This TCR was sampled from an adult woman who had mild COVID-19 (a few samples of this study predate the infection). Cell type and time point are not known.

DNA of the CDR3: TGCAGCTCCCTCGGAAGGGGGGGAGATGGCTACACCTTC. Its translation: CSSLGRGGDGYTF. The gene calls are TRBV29-1 and TRBJ1-2; TRBD1 is a possible D gene (6 bases). The CDR3 length is 13 residues. Per germline, CDR1 SQVTM and CDR2 ANQGSEA. Trimming left V 8 bases short and J 6 bases short, with 19 bases between.